A single sample is the source of the 26 T cell receptor beta chains below, sequenced in a study of identical twins. TCRdb itself ran the 5' RACE reads through MiXCR, one entry per CDR3 protein. This sample yields 1,800,000 or so distinct CDR3 sequences, of which about 30% are seen a single time; approximately 0.25% belongs to the top ten. The specimen sequenced was cord blood. All receptors derive from a newborn girl in good health.

The chain joins TRBV19 to TRBJ1-6, with TRBD1 matching 8 bases. CDR3 size: 16 residues. Losses at the gene ends were 6 bases for V and 1 base for J; bases not matched to a gene: 5. CDR1 is LNHDA and CDR2 is SQIVND in the germline V gene (reference sequence). Written as DNA, the CDR3 is TGTGCCAGTAGAGACCAGGGGGCGTCCTATAATTCACCCCTCCACTTT. This gives the protein CASRDQGASYNSPLHF. Based on the CDR3 plus reference TRBV19 and TRBJ1-6, the full variable domain is DGGITQSPKYLFRKEGQNVTLSCEQNLNHDAMYWYRQDPGQGLRLIYYSQIVNDFQKGDIAEGYSVSREKKESFPLTVTSAQKNPTAFYLCASRDQGASYNSPLHFGNGTRLTVT.

The J gene is TRBJ2-1, the V gene TRBV10-3; D unresolved. Per the germline V gene, CDR1 is ENHRY and CDR2 is SYGVKD. This CDR3 comprises 12 residues. With 10 bases removed from V and 9 bases from J, the gap between germline ends came to 16 bases. This chain's CDR3 is CATRPGGGEQFF. CDR3 in DNA: TGTGCCACGCGACCAGGTGGCGGTGAGCAGTTCTTC.

This clonotype came up a few times. This chain uses TRBV29-1 with TRBJ2-2; D gene uncertain. The CDR3 length is 13 residues. Germline assignment: CDR1 SQVTM and CDR2 ANQGSEA. V was shortened by 5 bases and J by 4 bases, with 11 bases between the two germline ends. The CDR3 DNA follows: TGCAGCGTTTCTCTTGCACTCACCGGGGAGCTGTTTTTT. Protein: CSVSLALTGELFF.

This clonotype showed up many times. The rearrangement links TRBV12-3 or TRBV12-4 to TRBJ2-7; D is possibly TRBD2 (6 bases). CDR3 size: 15 residues. The V and J ends lost 4 bases and 5 bases respectively, with 18 bases between them. CDR3 DNA sequence: TGTGCCAGCAGTTATACAGGAGGGGCCCCTGACGAGCAGTACTTC. Protein sequence: CASSYTGGAPDEQYF.

This clonotype was seen many times. The V gene is TRBV5-1, the J gene TRBJ2-4, with D uncertain. Between the trimmed V and J ends, which lost 0 bases and 0 bases, there was a span of 10 bases. CDR1 and CDR2 (germline): SGHRS, YFSETQ. CDR3 length: 16 amino acids. This CDR3 reads CASSLGGVLAKNIQYF. Written as DNA, the CDR3 is TGCGCCAGCAGCTTGGGTGGAGTTCTAGCCAAAAACATTCAGTACTTC.

This rearrangement joins TRBV7-2 to TRBJ1-2; TRBD1 matches at 9 bases. This CDR3 is built from 15 residues. Germline V CDR1 and CDR2: SGHTA, FQGNSA. The ends lost 5 bases at V and 0 bases at J; junction bases unmatched: 4. This chain's CDR3 is CASSIQGAPNYGYTF. The CDR3 DNA reads TGTGCCAGCAGCATACAGGGGGCCCCTAACTATGGCTACACCTTC.

This chain links TRBV7-9 with TRBJ2-3; perhaps D is TRBD1 or TRBD2 (6 bases each). Trimming took 3 bases from V and 0 from J, leaving 16 bases between them. Germline V lookup: CDR1 SEHNR, CDR2 FQNEAQ (reference sequence). This CDR3 is built from 17 residues. The CDR3 is CASSFGGARGSTDTQYF. The CDR3 coding sequence is TGTGCCAGCAGCTTCGGGGGTGCGAGGGGGAGCACAGATACGCAGTATTTT.

The J gene is TRBJ2-7, the V gene TRBV5-1, with 8 bases lining up with TRBD2. The CDR3 runs 15 residues. The V and J ends lost 0 bases and 1 base, in that order; junction bases with no gene match: 3. Germline V gene sequence: CDR1 SGHRS, CDR2 YFSETQ. CDR3 amino acids: CASSLVAGKSYEQYF. The CDR3 region has the DNA TGCGCCAGCAGCTTGGTAGCGGGGAAATCCTACGAGCAGTACTTC.

This clonotype has at least ten counts. The chain carries TRBV20-1 and TRBJ2-7; 7 nucleotides line up with TRBD2. The V gene's germline CDR1 is DFQATT and CDR2 SNEGSKA (reference sequence). The V segment lost 2 bases and the J segment 3 bases; nucleotides outside the gene matches: 10. The CDR3 length is 15 residues. Written as DNA, the CDR3 is TGCAGTGCTAGACCCCCGGGACTACCCCTCTACGAGCAGTACTTC. Translated: CSARPPGLPLYEQYF.

V gene TRBV6-2 or TRBV6-3 combines with J gene TRBJ2-1, with 10 nucleotides matching TRBD2. From germline, CDR1 is MNHEY and CDR2 SVGEGT. V dropped 5 bases and J dropped 6; count of bases not matched to a gene: 10. The CDR3 has 16 residues. CDR3 nucleotide sequence: TGTGCCAGCAGTCCCCTTAGCGGGAGGCCTTCCAATGAGCAGTTCTTC. The encoded protein is CASSPLSGRPSNEQFF.

This clonotype was detected only a few times. The CDR3 DNA reads as TGCAGTGCTAGAGATAAGGGGCCCCTTAATCAGCCCCAGCATTTT. Its protein is CSARDKGPLNQPQHF. The rearrangement joins TRBV20-1 to TRBJ1-5; the D gene is possibly TRBD1 (5 bases). CDR3 length: 15 amino acids. Trimming shortened V by 0 bases and J by 4 bases, and 13 bases separated the two germline ends. The germline CDR1 and CDR2 sequences are DFQATT and SNEGSKA (reference sequence).

This chain links TRBV20-1 with TRBJ2-5; 10 bases fit TRBD2. V dropped 5 bases and J dropped 2; count of bases not matched to a gene: 5. Germline V gene data show CDR1 as DFQATT and CDR2 as SNEGSKA (reference sequence). The CDR3 length is 14 residues. This CDR3 reads CSALGLAVQETQYF. The CDR3 nucleotides are TGCAGTGCTCTCGGACTAGCGGTACAAGAGACCCAGTACTTC.

There are many counts of this clonotype. The chain is built from TRBV12-3 or TRBV12-4 and TRBJ2-7, with 7 positions matching TRBD1. J gave up 2 bases and V 2 bases, and 3 bases lay outside the gene matches. The CDR3 loop spans 14 amino acids. In DNA form, the CDR3 reads TGTGCCAGCAGTTTACCGGGGACAGCCTACGAGCAGTACTTC. It specifies CASSLPGTAYEQYF.

This rearrangement joins TRBV12-3 or TRBV12-4 to TRBJ2-1; TRBD2 agrees at 7 bases. The J call may be mistaken, given a closer DNA end match to TRBJ2-7. The CDR3 spans 15 residues. The CDR3 sequence: CASSLTSGIGNEQYF. The CDR3 nucleotides are TGTGCCAGCAGTTTAACCAGCGGGATCGGCAATGAGCAGTACTTC.

With regard to this clonotype: A much larger clone sits a single nucleotide away, making a read error possible. The chain couples TRBV9 to TRBJ1-1; no definite D call. Germline CDR1 and CDR2: SGDLS and YYNGEE. Trimming stripped 2 bases from V and 0 bases from J, with 11 bases between. The CDR3 runs to 15 residues. The CDR3, as DNA: TGTGCCAGCAGCGTTTGGGCAGGACTGAACACTGAAGCTTTCTTT. It yields the protein CASSVWAGLNTEAFF.

This clonotype was counted at least ten times. This rearrangement joins TRBV7-2 to TRBJ2-3; D remains unclear. Trimming cost V 1 base and J 11 bases, with 10 bases left between them. CDR3 length: 12 residues. The V gene's germline CDR1 is SGHTA and CDR2 FQGNSA. In DNA form, the CDR3 reads TGTGCCAGCAGCTTAGAATTCCGTAAGCAGTATTTT. It translates to CASSLEFRKQYF.

This clonotype was recorded a few times. This chain links TRBV20-1 with TRBJ1-2; 9 positions agree with TRBD1. The germline CDR1 and CDR2 sequences are DFQATT and SNEGSKA (reference sequence). The junction had 5 bases not matched to a gene; V was cut back by 4 bases and J by 8 bases. This CDR3 is built from 12 residues. The CDR3 bases are TGCAGTGCTACCGGGACAGGGAAGGGCTACACCTTC. Protein product: CSATGTGKGYTF.

This clonotype was counted only a few times. V gene TRBV6-5 combines with J gene TRBJ1-3; no firm D call. CDR3 size: 16 residues. Germline V CDR1 and CDR2: MNHEY, SVGAGI. The V end was cut by 11 bases, the J end by 0 bases, with 20 bases between. The CDR3, as DNA: TGTGCCCCAGGAAAGGAGTGGGTATCCTCTGGAAACACCATATATTTT. This gives the protein CAPGKEWVSSGNTIYF.

V usage is TRBV6-2 or TRBV6-3 and J usage is TRBJ2-1, with TRBD2 identical over 15 bases. V gave up 6 bases and J gave up 2 bases; unmatched junction bases: 2. CDR1 is MNHEY, CDR2 SVGEGT, per germline. This CDR3 has 16 amino acids. The CDR3 spells CASSGLAGGTYNEQFF. CDR3 bases: TGTGCCAGCAGCGGACTAGCGGGGGGGACCTACAATGAGCAGTTCTTC.

CDR3: CASSLRKKNTEAFF. CDR3 nucleotide sequence: TGTGCCAGCAGCTTGAGGAAGAAGAACACTGAAGCTTTCTTT. The rearrangement uses TRBV7-2 and TRBJ1-1; D not certain. Per the germline V gene, CDR1 is SGHTA and CDR2 is FQGNSA. Deletions cut 3 bases from V and 1 base from J, with 9 bases between. This CDR3 is 14 amino acids long.

The V and J genes are TRBV6-1 and TRBJ2-5; possibly TRBD2 for D (5 bases). In germline, CDR1 is MNHNS, CDR2 SASEGT. This CDR3 has 14 amino acids. Trimming pared 0 bases from V and 11 bases from J, leaving 16 bases between. In nucleotides, the CDR3 is TGTGCCAGCAGTGAAGCTGGAAGGGCTGGGGAGCAGTACTTC. It encodes CASSEAGRAGEQYF.

The rearrangement uses TRBV27 and TRBJ1-2, with 7 nucleotides matching TRBD1. V lost 3 bases to trimming and J lost 8 bases; unmatched junction nucleotides: 6. Germline V gene data show CDR1 as MNHEY and CDR2 as SMNVEV (reference sequence). The CDR3 sequence is 13 residues long. This CDR3 reads CASSFLIGGGYTF. The CDR3 nucleotides are TGTGCCAGCAGTTTCTTAATAGGGGGCGGCTACACCTTC.

This clonotype was seen many times. The J gene is TRBJ1-1, the V gene TRBV7-9; 8 bases align to TRBD1. Germline-derived CDR1 and CDR2 are SEHNR and FQNEAQ (reference sequence). The CDR3 has 13 amino acids. V shed 7 bases and J 1 base; nucleotides not matched to a gene: 2. The CDR3 is CASTGTGNTEAFF. The CDR3 nucleotides read TGTGCCAGCACCGGGACAGGGAACACTGAAGCTTTCTTT. Full variable domain (remainder filled in from reference TRBV7-9 and TRBJ1-1): DTGVSQNPRHKITKRGQNVTFRCDPISEHNRLYWYRQTLGQGPEFLTYFQNEAQLEKSRLLSDRFSAERPKGSFSTLEIQRTEQGDSAMYLCASTGTGNTEAFFGQGTRLTVV.

V is TRBV30 and J is TRBJ2-2; the D is unclear. Trimming took off 3 bases at V and 0 bases at J, with 11 bases between the two ends. This CDR3 has 15 residues. Germline CDR1 and CDR2: GTSNPN and SVGIG (reference sequence). This chain's CDR3 is CAWSAESSNTGELFF. The CDR3 nucleotides are TGTGCCTGGAGCGCAGAGTCCTCGAACACCGGGGAGCTGTTTTTT.

The chain has TRBV12-3 or TRBV12-4 and TRBJ1-2; D possibly corresponds to TRBD1 (5 bases). CDR3 length: 17 amino acids. V dropped 4 bases and J dropped 0 bases, with 18 bases sitting between them. The CDR3 DNA reads TGTGCCAGCAGTTCGACAGTCACGGACCGAGCTAACTATGGCTACACCTTC. It translates to CASSSTVTDRANYGYTF.

The count of this clonotype is one. The CDR3 nucleotides are TGTGCCAGCAGCTCCGGGACAGGGGGCTGGTGGGATGGCTACACCTTC. This translates into CASSSGTGGWWDGYTF. J is TRBJ1-2 and V is TRBV7-9; 12 bases agree with TRBD1. This CDR3 has 16 amino acids. The germline V gene has CDR1 SEHNR and CDR2 FQNEAQ (reference sequence). J lost 6 bases, V lost 4 bases, and 9 bases had no gene match.